This T cell receptor beta chain comes out of a study of human T cells and chemical hapten exposure. TCRdb used MiXCR to reprocess the RACE reads, holding one entry per CDR3 protein. The sample gives 300,000 to 400,000 distinct CDR3 sequences, roughly 5% of which show up once; around 2.6% is in the top ten. As to time point: pre-sensitization, week 0. Treatment here: therapeutic diphenylcyclopropenone sensitization with weekly scalp DPC. Trimming cost V 8 bases and J 8 bases, with 12 bases left between them. Germline CDR1 and CDR2: LGHDT and YNNKEL (reference sequence). The CDR3 is 12 residues long. The gene calls are TRBV3-1 and TRBJ1-4; D unclear. The input for sequencing was whole blood, taken in connection with sensitization to the hapten diphenylcyclopropenone (DPC). This TCR was recovered from a woman between 50 and 59 years old with alopecia areata. Some clones in this sample may be carry-over from other donors' samples. DNA of the CDR3: TGTGCCAGCGGCCCCCGCCGAGAAAAACTGTTTTTT. Amino acids: CASGPRREKLFF.